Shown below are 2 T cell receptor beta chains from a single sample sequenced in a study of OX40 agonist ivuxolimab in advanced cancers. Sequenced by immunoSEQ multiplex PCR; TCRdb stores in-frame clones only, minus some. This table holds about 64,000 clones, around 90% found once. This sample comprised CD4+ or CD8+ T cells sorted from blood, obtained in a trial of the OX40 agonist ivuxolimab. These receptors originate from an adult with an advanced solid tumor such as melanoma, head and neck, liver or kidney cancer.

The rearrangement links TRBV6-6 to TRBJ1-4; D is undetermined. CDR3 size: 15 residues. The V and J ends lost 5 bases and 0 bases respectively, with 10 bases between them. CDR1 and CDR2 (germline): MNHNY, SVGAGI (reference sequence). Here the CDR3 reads CASSKDDTTNEKLFF. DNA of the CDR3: TGTGCCAGCAGTAAAGACGATACAACTAATGAAAAACTGTTTTTT.

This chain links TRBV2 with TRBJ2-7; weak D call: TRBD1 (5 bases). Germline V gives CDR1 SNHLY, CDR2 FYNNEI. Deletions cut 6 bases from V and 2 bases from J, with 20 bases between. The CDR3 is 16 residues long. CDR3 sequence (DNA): TGTGCCAGCAGCAAAAGGGGTCCAGGAGCCACCTACGAGCAGTACTTC. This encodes CASSKRGPGATYEQYF.